This TCR beta chain was captured by sequencing in a study of blood T cell repertoires in COVID-19. Produced via immunoSEQ multiplex PCR; TCRdb's table is partial and in-frame only. The sample comprises over 10,000 clones, roughly 82% of which are singletons, and around a fifth rests with the top ten. Sequenced material: peripheral blood. The TCR comes from a human donor in a cohort sampled during active COVID-19.

CDR3 in amino acids: CASSLVERAGELFF. CDR3 sequence (DNA): TGTGCCAGCAGCTTAGTGGAGCGGGCCGGGGAGCTGTTTTTT. The rearrangement joins TRBV7-6 to TRBJ2-2; TRBD2 is a possible D gene (6 bases). Trimming took off 1 base at V and 6 bases at J, with 9 bases between the two ends. The germline V gene encodes CDR1 SGHVS and CDR2 FNYEAQ. This CDR3 region has 14 residues.